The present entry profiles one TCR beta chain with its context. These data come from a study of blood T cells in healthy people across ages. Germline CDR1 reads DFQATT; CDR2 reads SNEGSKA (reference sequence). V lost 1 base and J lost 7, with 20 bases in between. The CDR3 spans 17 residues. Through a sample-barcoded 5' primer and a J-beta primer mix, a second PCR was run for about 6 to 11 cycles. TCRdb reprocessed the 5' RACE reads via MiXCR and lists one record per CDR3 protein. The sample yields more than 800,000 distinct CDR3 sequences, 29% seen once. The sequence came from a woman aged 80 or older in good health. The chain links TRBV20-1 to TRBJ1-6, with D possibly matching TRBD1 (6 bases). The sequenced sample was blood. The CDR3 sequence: CSARVFRGSSVNSPLHF. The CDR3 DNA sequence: TGCAGTGCTAGAGTGTTCAGGGGTTCCTCGGTGAATTCACCCCTCCACTTT.